The clone carrying this T cell receptor (beta chain) turned up a few times. The sample contains more than one DNA sequence encoding this CDR3. The data originate from a study of blood T cell repertoires in COVID-19. CDR3 size: 13 residues. The germline CDR1 and CDR2 sequences are SQVTM and ANQGSEA. V was pared by 4 bases and J by 0 bases, with 7 bases between. Authors' data handling: Reference gene primers were amplified, and this amplification served to estimate nucleated cell counts. Sequencing was performed with immunoSEQ multiplex PCR; in TCRdb, only in-frame clones are kept and a portion is missing. That table supplies the V and J calls and clone size; D and trimming were determined from the DNA. This table holds about 440,000 clones, 70% to 90% found once.

The chain recombines TRBV29-1 with TRBJ1-5; D gene unclear. Sequencing used PBMCs or T cells enriched from blood (not recorded which). This TCR was recovered from a woman between 18 and 29 years old with acute COVID-19. CDR3 coding DNA: TGCAGCGTTGGAGGGTATAGCAATCAGCCCCAGCATTTT. It encodes CSVGGYSNQPQHF.